This TCR beta chain was recorded in a study of identical twins. TCRdb re-derived calls from the 5' RACE reads in MiXCR, one entry per CDR3 protein. This sample has roughly 720,000 distinct CDR3 sequences; around a sixth occur once, and the top ten carry around 13%. The germline V gene has CDR1 WNHNN and CDR2 SYGVQD (reference sequence). With 8 bases removed from V and 4 bases from J, the gap between germline ends came to 8 bases. This CDR3 comprises 12 residues. This same sample was also taken into another study, of T cells expressing NK-cell markers. This second study notes: Of CD8+ T cells, about 1.0-8% belonged to dominant NKG2C+ clonotypes in roughly six donors.

This chain uses TRBV10-1 with TRBJ1-4, with D perhaps matching TRBD1 (5 bases). Sequencing was performed on PBMCs. The sequence was obtained from a woman aged 18 to 35 in good health. Here the CDR3 reads CASPGLNEKLFF. CDR3 nucleotide sequence: TGCGCCAGCCCGGGACTTAATGAAAAACTGTTTTTT.